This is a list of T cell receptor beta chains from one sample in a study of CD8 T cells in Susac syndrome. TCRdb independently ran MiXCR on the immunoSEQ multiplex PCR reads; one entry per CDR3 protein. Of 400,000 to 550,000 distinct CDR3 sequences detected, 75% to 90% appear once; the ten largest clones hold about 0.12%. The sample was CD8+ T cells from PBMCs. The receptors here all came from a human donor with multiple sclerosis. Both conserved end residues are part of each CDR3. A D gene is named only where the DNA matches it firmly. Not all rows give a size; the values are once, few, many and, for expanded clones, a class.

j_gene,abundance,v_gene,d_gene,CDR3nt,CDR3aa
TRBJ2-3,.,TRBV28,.,TGTGCCAGCAGTTTACAGAACACAGATACGCAGTATTTT,CASSLQNTDTQYF
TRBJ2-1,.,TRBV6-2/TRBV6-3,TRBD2,TGTGCCAGCAGTTACCTCCTTACTAGCGGGGACTACAATGAGCAGTTCTTC,CASSYLLTSGDYNEQFF
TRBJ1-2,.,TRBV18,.,TGTGCCAGCCTCGAAAACGGACGGCCCTATGGCTACACCTTC,CASLENGRPYGYTF
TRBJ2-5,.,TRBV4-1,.,TGCGCCAGCAGCCAACACCGGGACCGAGAGAGAGAGACCCAGTACTTC,CASSQHRDRERETQYF
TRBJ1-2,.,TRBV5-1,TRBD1,TGCGCCAGCAGCCCGGGACAGGGGGCAGATGGCTACACCTTC,CASSPGQGADGYTF
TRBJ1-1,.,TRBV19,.,TGTGCCAGTAGTCTGCTTGACGATAGGAACACTGAAGCTTTCTTT,CASSLLDDRNTEAFF
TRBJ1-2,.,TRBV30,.,TGTGCCTGGAGTGTACAGGGAAAGGGGAACTATGGCTACACCTTC,CAWSVQGKGNYGYTF
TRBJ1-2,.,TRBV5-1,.,TGCGCCAGCAGCTTGATATCGGACCCACTGGAGGACGGGGACTATGGCTACACCTTC,CASSLISDPLEDGDYGYTF
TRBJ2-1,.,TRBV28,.,TGTGCCAGCAGTTTACTTTTCGATGAGCAGTTCTTC,CASSLLFDEQFF
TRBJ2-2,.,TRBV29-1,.,TGCAGCGTTGAGGGCGGGAACACCGGGGAGCTGTTTTTT,CSVEGGNTGELFF
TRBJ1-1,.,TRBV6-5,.,TGTGCCAGCAGTTACAGGGCAGGCGCTGAAGCTTTCTTT,CASSYRAGAEAFF
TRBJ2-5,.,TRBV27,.,TGTGCCAGCGGGGTCTGGGAGACCCAGTACTTC,CASGVWETQYF
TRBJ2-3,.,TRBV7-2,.,TGTGCCAGCAGCTCGGCCCCTAGCACAGATACGCAGTATTTT,CASSSAPSTDTQYF
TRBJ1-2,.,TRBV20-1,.,TGCAGTGCTAGACCCAGGTCCGAACTCTATGGCTACACCTTC,CSARPRSELYGYTF
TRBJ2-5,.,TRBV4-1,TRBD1,TGCGCCAGCAGCTACGACAGGGGGCAAGAGACCCAGTACTTC,CASSYDRGQETQYF
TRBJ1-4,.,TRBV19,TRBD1,TGTGCCAGTAGTTTTCCCGGGACAGGGATTGAAAAACTGTTTTTT,CASSFPGTGIEKLFF
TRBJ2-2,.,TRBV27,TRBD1,TGTGCCAGCAGTAAGCCGACCGGGACAGGGAACACCGGGGAGCTGTTTTTT,CASSKPTGTGNTGELFF
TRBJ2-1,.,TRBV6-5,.,TGTGCCAGCACGACAGACTACAATGAGCAGTTCTTC,CASTTDYNEQFF
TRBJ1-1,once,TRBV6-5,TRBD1,TGTGCCAGCAGTTACCTAACAGGGGAGGTGAACACTGAAGCTTTCTTT,CASSYLTGEVNTEAFF
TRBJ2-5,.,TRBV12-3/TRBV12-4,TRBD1,TGTGCCAGCAGCTCCCTCCCGGGACAGCAGGAGACCCAGTACTTC,CASSSLPGQQETQYF
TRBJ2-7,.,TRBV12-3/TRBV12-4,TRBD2,TGTGCCAGCAGTTTAGCGCTAGAGCGGGAGGGTCCCCACGAGCAGTACTTC,CASSLALEREGPHEQYF
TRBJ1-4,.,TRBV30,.,TGTGCCTGGAGTGAAGGGACCAATGAAAAACTGTTTTTT,CAWSEGTNEKLFF
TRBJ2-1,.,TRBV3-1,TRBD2,TGTGCCAGCAGCTATTCTAGCGGGCCTAGCTCCTACAATGAGCAGTTCTTC,CASSYSSGPSSYNEQFF
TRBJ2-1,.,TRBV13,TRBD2,TGTGCCAGCAGCTTATCTCGGCGGGAGGGGGATAATGAGCAGTTCTTC,CASSLSRREGDNEQFF
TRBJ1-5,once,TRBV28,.,TGTGCCAGCAGTTTATTACTCGGGAATAGCAATCAGCCCCAGCATTTT,CASSLLLGNSNQPQHF
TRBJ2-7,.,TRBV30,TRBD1,TGTGCCTGGAGTGTATCCGCTGACAGGGGAGACTCCTACGAGCAGTACTTC,CAWSVSADRGDSYEQYF
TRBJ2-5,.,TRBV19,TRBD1,TGTGCCAGTAGGGGGACAGCTCAAGAGACCCAGTACTTC,CASRGTAQETQYF
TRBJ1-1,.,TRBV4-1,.,TGCGCCAGCAGCCAAGAGCCGGGGGCGCGAACTGAAGCTTTCTTT,CASSQEPGARTEAFF
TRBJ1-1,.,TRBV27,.,TGTGCCAGCAGCCTCAATTGGGGGGGGTTTGCTGAAGCTTTCTTT,CASSLNWGGFAEAFF
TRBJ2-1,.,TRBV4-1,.,TGCGCCAGCAGCCAAGATTCACTGGCGGGCAATGAGCAGTTCTTC,CASSQDSLAGNEQFF
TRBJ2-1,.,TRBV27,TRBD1,TGTGCCAGCAGTTTAACAGGGGGCTACAATGGGCAGTTCTTC,CASSLTGGYNGQFF
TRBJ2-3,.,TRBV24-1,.,TGTGCCACCAGTGATTTCGAGACAGATACGCAGTATTTT,CATSDFETDTQYF
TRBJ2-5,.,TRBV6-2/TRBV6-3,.,TGTGCCAGCAGTTACCAAGGCAGGGAGCTTTATGAGACCCAGTACTTC,CASSYQGRELYETQYF
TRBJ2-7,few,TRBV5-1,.,TGCGCCAGCAGCTACGGGACTTTGGTCTACGAGCAGTACTTC,CASSYGTLVYEQYF
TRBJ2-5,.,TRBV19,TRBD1,TGTGCCAGTAGTATCGCGTGGACAGGGGAGGGTTGGGAGACCCAGTACTTC,CASSIAWTGEGWETQYF
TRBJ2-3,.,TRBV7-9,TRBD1,TGTGCCAGCAGCAAAGGGACAGACCGCACAGATACGCAGTATTTT,CASSKGTDRTDTQYF
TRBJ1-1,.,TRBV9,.,TGTGCCAGCAGCGTAATGGAGGGCATGAACACTGAAGCTTTCTTT,CASSVMEGMNTEAFF
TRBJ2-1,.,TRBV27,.,TGTGCCAGCAGTTTAAGGGGCCCCGAGGATGAGCAGTTCTTC,CASSLRGPEDEQFF
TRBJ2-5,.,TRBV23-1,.,TGCGCCGGAAGACAGCTCCAAGAGACCCAGTACTTC,CAGRQLQETQYF
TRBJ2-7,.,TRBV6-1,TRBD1,TGTGCCAGCAGGTCGGACAGGGGATTCGACGAGCAGTACTTC,CASRSDRGFDEQYF
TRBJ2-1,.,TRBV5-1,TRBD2,TGCGCCAGCAGCTTCTACGGGGGGGAATACAATGAGCAGTTCTTC,CASSFYGGEYNEQFF
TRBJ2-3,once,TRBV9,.,TGTGCCAGCAGCGGCCTTGGACGGTCGGCAGATACGCAGTATTTT,CASSGLGRSADTQYF
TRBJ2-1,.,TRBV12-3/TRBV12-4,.,TGTGCCAGCAGCCCAGACGGCGCTGAGCAGTTCTTC,CASSPDGAEQFF
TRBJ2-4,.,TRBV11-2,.,TGTGCCAGCAGCTTAGTTCCGTTGGCCAAAAACATTCAGTACTTC,CASSLVPLAKNIQYF
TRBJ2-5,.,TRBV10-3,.,TGTGCCATCAGTGAACCAGGGGAGCGTGGGGAGACCCAGTACTTC,CAISEPGERGETQYF
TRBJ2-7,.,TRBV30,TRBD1,TGTGCCTGGAGTCTAGGGACAGGGCGAGACGAGCAGTACTTC,CAWSLGTGRDEQYF
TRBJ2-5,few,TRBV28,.,TGTGCCAGCTCCCCGCAAACTGGCGAGACCCAGTACTTC,CASSPQTGETQYF
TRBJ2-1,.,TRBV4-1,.,TGCGCCAGCAGCCAACCATACAATGAGCAGTTCTTC,CASSQPYNEQFF